The 14 T cell receptor beta chains presented below share a single source sample, sequenced in a study of T-cell memory formation after mild COVID-19. TCRdb reprocessed the 5' RACE reads via MiXCR and lists one record per CDR3 protein. The data show about 58,000 distinct CDR3 sequences, 25% to 30% seen once. Sequences were obtained from PBMCs or a T cell subset sorted from them (not recorded which). The receptor source for this set is a man between 18 and 35 years old who had mild COVID-19 (a few samples of this study predate the infection). Cell type and time point are not known.

The chain recombines TRBV6-6 with TRBJ2-1, with 7 bases identical to TRBD1. J gave up 8 bases and V 7 bases, and 8 bases lay outside the gene matches. The CDR3 has 13 amino acids. Germline CDR1 MNHNY, CDR2 SVGAGI (reference sequence). CDR3: CASTSQGNDEQFF. In DNA form, the CDR3 reads TGTGCCAGCACCTCACAGGGGAATGATGAGCAGTTCTTC.

This clonotype has a handful of counts. The chain links TRBV6-5 to TRBJ1-1; D is uncertain. V lost 6 bases and J 2 bases, leaving 13 bases between the germline ends. The CDR3 runs 14 residues. CDR1 and CDR2 (germline): MNHEY, SVGAGI. The CDR3, as DNA: TGTGCCAGCAGGCCCAACGAGGATAACACTGAAGCTTTCTTT. Translated: CASRPNEDNTEAFF.

The table lists this clonotype with a few counts. The gene calls are TRBV20-1 and TRBJ1-5; D remains ambiguous. CDR3 length: 14 residues. Germline V CDR1 and CDR2: DFQATT, SNEGSKA (reference sequence). V was pared by 0 bases and J by 8 bases, with 14 bases between. The CDR3 DNA reads as TGCAGTGCTAGAGATTCGGGAAGTCGGGAGCCCCAGCATTTT. As protein: CSARDSGSREPQHF.

This chain uses TRBV5-8 with TRBJ2-7, with a weak D call TRBD1 (7 bases). Trimming shortened V by 0 bases and J by 6 bases, and 13 bases separated the two germline ends. The CDR3 length is 14 residues. CDR1 is SGHTS, CDR2 YDEGEE, per germline. CDR3 in amino acids: CASSLGQGLSEQYV. DNA for the CDR3: TGTGCCAGCAGCTTGGGACAGGGACTCTCCGAGCAGTACGTC.

The V and J genes are TRBV5-1 and TRBJ2-1, with TRBD1 as a possible D gene (6 bases). This CDR3 comprises 15 residues. The V and J ends lost 4 bases and 5 bases respectively, with 16 bases between them. Germline loops: CDR1 SGHRS, CDR2 YFSETQ. The CDR3 region is CASSPTGTNNNEQFF. The CDR3 DNA reads as TGCGCCAGCAGCCCCACCGGGACAAACAACAATGAGCAGTTCTTC. The full variable domain, its missing parts supplied by reference TRBV5-1 and TRBJ2-1, is KAGVTQTPRYLIKTRGQQVTLSCSPISGHRSVSWYQQTPGQGLQFLFEYFSETQRNKGNFPGRFSGRQFSNSRSEMNVSTLELGDSALYLCASSPTGTNNNEQFFGPGTRLTVL.

This chain uses TRBV6-5 with TRBJ2-3; D not resolved. CDR1 is MNHEY and CDR2 is SVGAGI in the germline V gene. CDR3 length equals 13 residues. V dropped 2 bases and J dropped 0 bases, with 3 bases sitting between them. CDR3 sequence reads: CASSYHSTDTQYF. The DNA of the CDR3 is TGTGCCAGCAGTTACCACAGCACAGATACGCAGTATTTT.

The chain is built from TRBV29-1 and TRBJ2-2; 9 bases align to TRBD1. The germline V gene has CDR1 SQVTM and CDR2 ANQGSEA. The J segment lost 7 bases and the V segment lost 1 base, leaving 7 bases of the junction unmatched. The CDR3 sequence is 15 residues long. The CDR3 sequence: CSVEGQGGFYGELFF. CDR3 DNA sequence: TGCAGCGTTGAAGGACAGGGGGGATTCTACGGGGAGCTGTTTTTT.

This chain links TRBV4-1 with TRBJ1-1; 8 positions match TRBD1. The CDR3 length is 15 residues. The V segment lost 2 bases and the J segment 0 bases; nucleotides outside the gene matches: 2. Germline V gene sequence: CDR1 MGHRA, CDR2 YSYEKL. CDR3 nucleotide sequence: TGCGCCAGCAGCCAATTGACAGGGGTGAACACTGAAGCTTTCTTT. The encoded protein is CASSQLTGVNTEAFF.

Ten or more counts support this clonotype. This sequence joins TRBV29-1 and TRBJ2-1; a weak D match, TRBD1 (6 bases). V lost 2 bases, J lost 5 bases, and 10 bases lay in between. The CDR3 runs 13 residues. Germline V gives CDR1 SQVTM, CDR2 ANQGSEA. This chain's CDR3 is CSVELGTNNEQFF. The CDR3 bases are TGCAGCGTTGAACTGGGGACAAACAATGAGCAGTTCTTC.

This chain's CDR3 is CASGLITDTQYF. Here the CDR3 DNA reads TGTGCCAGCGGACTTATCACAGATACGCAGTATTTT. The chain combines TRBV27 with TRBJ2-3; tentative D call: TRBD2 (5 bases). The V end was cut by 8 bases, the J end by 2 bases, with 8 bases between. The CDR3 loop spans 12 amino acids. The V gene's germline CDR1 is MNHEY and CDR2 SMNVEV (reference sequence).

V is TRBV7-9 and J is TRBJ2-1; no definite D call. V was shortened by 3 bases and J by 8 bases, with 5 bases between the two germline ends. The CDR3 is 11 residues long. The germline V gene has CDR1 SEHNR and CDR2 FQNEAQ (reference sequence). This CDR3 reads CASSFTDEQFF. CDR3 bases: TGTGCCAGCAGCTTTACCGATGAGCAGTTCTTC.

The chain recombines TRBV27 with TRBJ2-7, with a tentative D call TRBD2 (6 bases). Between the trimmed V and J ends, which lost 0 bases and 4 bases, there was a span of 7 bases. The CDR3 consists of 13 residues. Germline V lookup: CDR1 MNHEY, CDR2 SMNVEV (reference sequence). The CDR3 region is CASSLSAGYEQYF. CDR3 DNA: TGTGCCAGCAGTTTATCTGCGGGATACGAGCAGTACTTC.

This rearrangement joins TRBV30 to TRBJ1-5, with D unresolved. Trimming shortened V by 5 bases and J by 4 bases, and 12 bases separated the two germline ends. The CDR3 extends over 13 amino acids. Germline V CDR1 and CDR2: GTSNPN, SVGIG (reference sequence). The CDR3: CAWGETGNQPQHF. CDR3 nucleotides: TGTGCCTGGGGAGAGACGGGGAATCAGCCCCAGCATTTT.

In this sample, this clonotype turned up a few times. The gene calls are TRBV6-5 and TRBJ2-7; D call uncertain. The V end was cut by 6 bases, the J end by 6 bases, with 18 bases between. CDR3 length: 14 residues. Germline CDR1 reads MNHEY; CDR2 reads SVGAGI. The CDR3 spells CASSLLPLSREQYF. DNA for the CDR3: TGTGCCAGCAGCTTACTCCCTCTCTCTCGCGAGCAGTACTTC.